These T cell receptor beta chains were read from a single sample in a study of blood T cell repertoires in COVID-19. Profiling relied on immunoSEQ multiplex PCR, and the TCRdb table lists in-frame clones only, not all of them. The sample contains around 300,000 clones, around 88% of which appear only once. Input material: peripheral blood. Every receptor here comes from a woman aged 25 to 39 with COVID-19, enrolled during active disease. CDR3s include the opening cysteine and the closing phenylalanine or tryptophan. A D gene is named only where the DNA matches it firmly. Not all rows give a size; the values are once, few, many and, for expanded clones, a class.

TRBJ1-6 | - | TRBV2 | - | TGTGCCAGCAGTGAATGGGGCAGGGCGTCACCCCTCCACTTT | CASSEWGRASPLHF
TRBJ1-2 | - | TRBV4-1 | - | TGCGCCAGCAGCCAAGTATCGTTTTATGGCTACACCTTC | CASSQVSFYGYTF
TRBJ1-4 | - | TRBV12-3/TRBV12-4 | - | TGTGCCAGCAGCCAATCTGAAAAACTGTTTTTT | CASSQSEKLFF
TRBJ1-1 | TRBD1 | TRBV4-1 | - | TGCGCCAGCAGCCATTCTTGGACAGGCGGTATGAACACTGAAGCTTTCTTT | CASSHSWTGGMNTEAFF
TRBJ1-2 | - | TRBV6-5 | - | TGTGCCAGCAGTCCCGGACTCGGCAGCCTCTATGGCTACACCTTC | CASSPGLGSLYGYTF
TRBJ2-1 | - | TRBV27 | - | TGTGCCAGCAGGCCTACAGGGACGTACACCAATGAGCAGTTCTTC | CASRPTGTYTNEQFF
TRBJ1-3 | - | TRBV4-1 | - | TGCGCCAGCAGCCCCCTATTGAGAGGAAACACCATATATTTT | CASSPLLRGNTIYF
TRBJ1-4 | - | TRBV6-5 | - | TGTGCCAGCAGTTATGAGGTGGGAGGTGAAAAACTGTTTTTT | CASSYEVGGEKLFF
TRBJ2-5 | - | TRBV7-7 | - | TGTGCTAGCAGCTTAGGACCCCTGGGCGGACTGAGGGAGACCCAGTACTTC | CASSLGPLGGLRETQYF
TRBJ1-2 | TRBD1 | TRBV12-3/TRBV12-4 | - | TGTGCCAGCAGTTTATTTGACAGGGGGGGCTACACCTTC | CASSLFDRGGYTF
TRBJ1-6 | TRBD1 | TRBV30 | - | TGTGCCTGGAGTGTAATGGGGACAGGGGATTCACCCCTCCACTTT | CAWSVMGTGDSPLHF
TRBJ2-1 | TRBD2 | TRBV6-2/TRBV6-3 | - | TGTGCCAGCAGTTACACTAGCGGGGAATACAATGAGCAGTTCTTC | CASSYTSGEYNEQFF
TRBJ2-1 | TRBD1 | TRBV27 | - | TGTGCCAGCAGTTTCTTGGGACAGGCCGCATCCTACAATGAGCAGTTCTTC | CASSFLGQAASYNEQFF
TRBJ1-1 | - | TRBV9 | - | TGTGCCAGCAGCCCATTACTAGGCACGAACACTGAAGCTTTCTTT | CASSPLLGTNTEAFF
TRBJ1-2 | TRBD1 | TRBV27 | - | TGTGCCAGCAGTTTAGGGGGACAGGGAGCCTATGGCTACACCTTC | CASSLGGQGAYGYTF
TRBJ1-5 | - | TRBV10-2 | - | TGCGCCAGCACAGGGGGCAATCAGCCCCAGCATTTT | CASTGGNQPQHF
TRBJ1-1 | - | TRBV27 | - | TGTGCCAGCAGTTTGTATAGTATGAACACTGAAGCTTTCTTT | CASSLYSMNTEAFF
TRBJ2-1 | TRBD2 | TRBV13 | - | TGTGCCAGCAGCTCCCACCCGGGACTAGCGACTGAGCAGTTCTTC | CASSSHPGLATEQFF
TRBJ2-1 | - | TRBV9 | - | TGTGCCAGCAGCCCCCACCGGGAAAGCTACAATGAGCAGTTCTTC | CASSPHRESYNEQFF
TRBJ1-1 | - | TRBV7-2 | - | TGTGCCAGCAACCCGGGGGGGGCGCGAAGTAGCGCTTTCTTT | CASNPGGARSSAFF
TRBJ1-6 | - | TRBV27 | - | TGTGCCAGCAGTTTAGCCAGGGAAAGTTCACCCCTCCACTTT | CASSLARESSPLHF
TRBJ1-2 | TRBD1 | TRBV28 | - | TGTGCCAGCAGGGACAGGGGGCGTAGTCCCCAGACTCTTTGGGGCTACACCTTC | CASRDRGRSPQTLWGYTF
TRBJ2-1 | TRBD2 | TRBV9 | - | TGTGCCAGCAGCCCCTTAGCGGGGGGGCTTATAAGTGAGCAGTTCTTC | CASSPLAGGLISEQFF
TRBJ1-1 | TRBD1 | TRBV6-1 | few | TGTGCCAGCAGTGATGACAGGGGGCGAGCTTTCTTT | CASSDDRGRAFF
TRBJ1-6 | - | TRBV4-3 | once | TGCGCCAGCAGCCTAGATCAGGATTATAATTCACCCCTCCACTTT | CASSLDQDYNSPLHF
TRBJ1-5 | - | TRBV19 | - | TGTGCCAGTAGTCCTGCCACGGCCAGGGCTCAGCCCCAGCATTTT | CASSPATARAQPQHF
TRBJ2-1 | - | TRBV7-6 | - | TGTGCCAGCAGCTTAGCGGGGAGCTCCTACAATGAGCAGTTCTTC | CASSLAGSSYNEQFF
TRBJ2-5 | - | TRBV6-6 | - | TGTGCCAGCACCGGACTGGGCCAAGAGACCCAGTACTTC | CASTGLGQETQYF
TRBJ1-1 | TRBD1 | TRBV6-5 | - | TGTGCCAGCAGTCGCAGGGGGACTGAAGCTTTCTTT | CASSRRGTEAFF
TRBJ1-2 | - | TRBV7-3 | - | TGTGCCAGCAGCTTGTCAGGACAGACAAACTATGGCTACACCTTC | CASSLSGQTNYGYTF
TRBJ2-3 | TRBD2 | TRBV2 | - | TGTGCCAGCAGCACTCTTCGGGGACCAGCGGGGGGGCCGGATACGCAGTATTTT | CASSTLRGPAGGPDTQYF
TRBJ2-2 | TRBD2 | TRBV9 | - | TGTGCCAGCAGCGTAGGCGGGGGGCACACCGGGGAGCTGTTTTTT | CASSVGGGHTGELFF
TRBJ1-5 | - | TRBV7-9 | - | TGTGCCAGCAGCGAAACAGGGAACAATCAGCCCCAGCATTTT | CASSETGNNQPQHF
TRBJ2-3 | - | TRBV20-1 | - | TGCAGTGCTACTGACAGACGGAGTGGCACAGATACGCAGTATTTT | CSATDRRSGTDTQYF
TRBJ2-7 | TRBD1 | TRBV27 | - | TGTGCCAGCAGTTTAGGGTTGGGACAGGCTACGCAGTACTTC | CASSLGLGQATQYF
TRBJ1-2 | TRBD1 | TRBV4-3 | - | TGCGCCAGCAGCCAAGGACAGGGGGATCGGTATGGCTACACCTTC | CASSQGQGDRYGYTF
TRBJ1-2 | - | TRBV7-9 | - | TGTGCCAGCAGCTTAGGCTGGCAGGATGGGGGCTACACCTTC | CASSLGWQDGGYTF
TRBJ2-1 | - | TRBV2 | - | TGTGCCAGCAGTGACCCCCTAAATGAGCAGTTCTTC | CASSDPLNEQFF
TRBJ1-2 | TRBD1 | TRBV6-1 | - | TGTGCCAGCAGTGAAGCCCCAGGACAGGCCTATGGCTACACCTTC | CASSEAPGQAYGYTF
TRBJ2-7 | TRBD1 | TRBV10-3 | - | TGTGCCATAACCGGGACAGGGGGCGAGCAGTACTTC | CAITGTGGEQYF